A single sample is the source of the 24 T cell receptor beta chains below, sequenced in a study of PD-1 blockade in classical Hodgkin lymphoma. The data were produced by immunoSEQ multiplex PCR, yet TCRdb's version contains in-frame clones alone and is incomplete. The sample shows 35,000 to 45,000 clones, 65% to 85% of them seen only once. Each patient relapsed following autologous stem cell transplantation, and prior brentuximab vedotin exposure differed. The sample here was peripheral blood mononuclear cells (PBMCs), taken before the second cycle of nivolumab. The source of these receptors is a human donor with classical Hodgkin lymphoma.

The sample holds a few counts of this clone. The rearrangement links TRBV6-5 to TRBJ2-1, with 9 positions matching TRBD1. V trimming: 2 bases; J trimming: 6 bases; junction bases outside the gene matches: 5. CDR1 is MNHEY and CDR2 is SVGAGI in the germline V gene. This CDR3 comprises 15 residues. CDR3 loop: CASSYRRTGANEQFF. Here the CDR3 DNA reads TGTGCCAGCAGTTACCGCCGGACAGGGGCCAATGAGCAGTTCTTC.

This chain uses TRBV9 with TRBJ1-4, with D possibly matching TRBD1 (6 bases). The V and J ends lost 7 bases and 5 bases respectively, with 12 bases between them. CDR1 SGDLS and CDR2 YYNGEE come from the germline V gene. The CDR3 sequence is 13 residues long. The CDR3 spells CASSSGVNEKLFF. The CDR3 DNA follows: TGTGCCAGCTCATCAGGGGTCAATGAAAAACTGTTTTTT.

The genes are TRBV6-5 and TRBJ2-5; D tentatively reads TRBD1 or TRBD2 (6 bases each). Germline CDR1 is MNHEY and CDR2 is SVGAGI. This CDR3 is 14 amino acids long. Trimming cost V 6 bases and J 3 bases, with 14 bases left between them. The CDR3 sequence is CASSARGAEETQYF. The CDR3 region has the DNA TGTGCCAGCAGCGCGAGGGGGGCAGAAGAGACCCAGTACTTC.

This chain connects TRBV13 to TRBJ2-3, with TRBD1 matching over 9 bases. Germline assignment: CDR1 PRHDT and CDR2 FYEKMQ (reference sequence). The CDR3 length is 17 residues. Unmatched junction bases numbered 16, after V lost 6 bases and J lost 6 bases. CDR3 DNA sequence: TGTGCCAGCAGACCTACTCCGGGACAGGGCCTTCCGGATACGCAGTATTTT. Translation: CASRPTPGQGLPDTQYF. Supplemented by reference TRBV13 and TRBJ2-3, the full variable domain reads AAGVIQSPRHLIKEKRETATLKCYPIPRHDTVYWYQQGPGQDPQFLISFYEKMQSDKGSIPDRFSAQQFSDYHSELNMSSLELGDSALYFCASRPTPGQGLPDTQYFGPGTRLTVL.

The chain uses TRBV27 and TRBJ1-1, with 7 positions matching TRBD1. Germline V lookup: CDR1 MNHEY, CDR2 SMNVEV (reference sequence). The CDR3 spans 16 residues. Trimming took 5 bases from V and 1 from J; bases not matched to a gene: 10. The CDR3, as DNA: TGTGCCAGCAGTGCCGGACAGGAGGGGTGGAACACTGAAGCTTTCTTT. Encoded protein: CASSAGQEGWNTEAFF.

The chain carries TRBV7-9 and TRBJ1-2; TRBD1 is a possible D gene (5 bases). The V gene's germline CDR1 is SEHNR and CDR2 FQNEAQ (reference sequence). This CDR3 has 14 amino acids. Trimming cost V 5 bases and J 3 bases, with 13 bases left between them. In DNA, the CDR3 is TGTGCCAGCAGCCTGGAGACAGACCACTATGGCTACACCTTC. It encodes CASSLETDHYGYTF.

As DNA, the CDR3 is TGTGCCAGCAGCTTAGTGGCTAGCGACTCCTACGAGCAGTACTTC. Translating it yields CASSLVASDSYEQYF. The chain joins TRBV7-8 to TRBJ2-7; tentatively, D is TRBD2 (6 bases). Looked up from germline, CDR1 is SGHVS and CDR2 is FQNEAQ. The CDR3 runs 15 residues. V lost 1 base and J lost 0, with 10 bases in between.

The chain links TRBV10-3 to TRBJ2-1; tentatively, D is TRBD2 (5 bases). There are 16 residues in the CDR3. V lost 3 bases to trimming and J lost 2 bases, with 14 bases between them. CDR1 is ENHRY and CDR2 is SYGVKD in the germline V gene. The CDR3 sequence: CAISEFSGVTYNEQFF. The CDR3 DNA reads TGTGCCATCAGTGAATTCAGCGGAGTCACCTACAATGAGCAGTTCTTC.

V and J are TRBV28 and TRBJ2-7, with D possibly being TRBD1 (7 bases). Trimming cost V 6 bases and J 5 bases, with 17 bases left between them. The germline V gene has CDR1 MDHEN and CDR2 SYDVKM. CDR3 length: 14 residues. CDR3 nucleotides: TGTGCCAGCAGCATTAAATCCAGGGGGGACGAGCAGTACTTC. This gives the protein CASSIKSRGDEQYF. Together with reference TRBV28 and TRBJ2-7, the CDR3 gives the full variable domain: DVKVTQSSRYLVKRTGEKVFLECVQDMDHENMFWYRQDPGLGLRLIYFSYDVKMKEKGDIPEGYSVSREKKERFSLILESASTNQTSMYLCASSIKSRGDEQYFGPGTRLTVT.

The V and J genes are TRBV5-6 and TRBJ2-7; 10 bases are a match to TRBD2. V lost 2 bases, J lost 0 bases, and 11 bases stayed unmatched. The CDR3 is 18 residues long. Per germline, CDR1 SGHDT and CDR2 YYEEEE. The CDR3 region has the DNA TGTGCCAGCAGCTTCCAGCAGGGACTAGCGACCGCCTCCTACGAGCAGTACTTC. This encodes CASSFQQGLATASYEQYF.

The chain couples TRBV5-1 to TRBJ2-7; 10 nucleotides agree with TRBD2. V shed 0 bases, J shed 2 bases, and the junction held 5 bases outside the gene matches. Looked up from germline, CDR1 is SGHRS and CDR2 is YFSETQ. The CDR3 runs to 16 residues. The CDR3 is CASSLDPGTSAYEQYF. The CDR3 nucleotides are TGCGCCAGCAGCTTGGATCCCGGGACTAGCGCCTACGAGCAGTACTTC.

This clone appeared a few times. V gene TRBV7-9 combines with J gene TRBJ1-1, with D tentatively TRBD1 (5 bases). The CDR3 sequence is 14 residues long. CDR1 is SEHNR and CDR2 is FQNEAQ in the germline V gene (reference sequence). Trimming took off 5 bases at V and 8 bases at J, with 18 bases between the two ends. The CDR3 is CASSMMSLGTEAFF. CDR3 DNA: TGTGCCAGCAGCATGATGTCGTTGGGGACCGAAGCTTTCTTT.

V and J are TRBV6-6 and TRBJ1-2; no clear D. Germline CDR1 reads MNHNY; CDR2 reads SVGAGI (reference sequence). CDR3 length equals 13 residues. Trimming removed 0 bases from V and 4 bases from J, with 6 bases in between. The CDR3 bases are TGTGCCAGCAGTTACTCGAGTACCTATGGCTACACCTTC. Translating it yields CASSYSSTYGYTF.

The V gene is TRBV7-9, the J gene TRBJ1-4; D gene ambiguous. Germline CDR1 SEHNR, CDR2 FQNEAQ (reference sequence). V was shortened by 1 base and J by 7 bases, with 4 bases between the two germline ends. The CDR3 is 12 amino acids. CDR3 sequence: CASSLVGEKLFF. The CDR3 DNA is TGTGCCAGCAGCTTAGTTGGTGAAAAACTGTTTTTT.

The chain uses TRBV6-1 and TRBJ2-5; no reliable D call. The CDR3 extends over 12 amino acids. Looked up from germline, CDR1 is MNHNS and CDR2 is SASEGT. Deletions cut 6 bases from V and 4 bases from J, with 9 bases between. The CDR3 DNA sequence: TGTGCCAGCAGGGACCACACAGAGACCCAGTACTTC. It translates to CASRDHTETQYF.

J is TRBJ1-2 and V is TRBV6-5; D is undetermined. The ends were cut back, 4 bases at V and 8 bases at J, with 11 bases in the middle. The CDR3 extends over 12 amino acids. Germline V gene data show CDR1 as MNHEY and CDR2 as SVGAGI. This chain's CDR3 is CASSFGLGGYTF. CDR3 sequence (DNA): TGTGCCAGCAGTTTCGGCCTGGGGGGCTACACCTTC.

The chain carries TRBV29-1 and TRBJ2-7; TRBD2 might be the D (5 bases). V was cut by 8 bases and J by 0 bases, with 29 bases left in between. Germline lookup yields CDR1 SQVTM and CDR2 ANQGSEA. The length of the CDR3 is 18 residues. The CDR3 region is CSTGPSIDKLDFSYEQYF. The DNA for the CDR3 is TGCAGCACGGGCCCTAGCATCGATAAACTAGACTTCTCCTACGAGCAGTACTTC.

This chain connects TRBV7-8 to TRBJ2-5; TRBD2 aligns across 9 bases. This CDR3 has 15 amino acids. Losses at the gene ends were 2 bases for V and 5 bases for J; bases not matched to a gene: 6. The germline V gene encodes CDR1 SGHVS and CDR2 FQNEAQ. CDR3 loop: CASSLSSGSTETQYF. The CDR3 nucleotides are TGTGCCAGCAGCTTAAGTAGCGGGAGTACTGAGACCCAGTACTTC.

The V and J genes are TRBV27 and TRBJ2-7; no reliable D call. The CDR3 consists of 16 residues. From germline, CDR1 is MNHEY and CDR2 SMNVEV (reference sequence). Trimming shortened V by 3 bases and J by 1 base, and 16 bases separated the two germline ends. CDR3 in amino acids: CASSFVQIDTSYEQYF. The CDR3 region has the DNA TGTGCCAGCAGTTTCGTCCAAATAGACACGTCCTACGAGCAGTACTTC.

This chain joins TRBV6-1 and TRBJ2-7, with no clear D. V lost 8 bases and J 4 bases, leaving 6 bases between the germline ends. The CDR3 runs 10 residues. Germline CDR1 is MNHNS and CDR2 is SASEGT. CDR3 residues: CASGAYEQYF. The CDR3, as DNA: TGTGCCAGCGGCGCTTACGAGCAGTACTTC.

V and J are TRBV7-8 and TRBJ1-2, with unresolved D. V dropped 1 base and J dropped 6 bases, with 12 bases sitting between them. The germline V gene has CDR1 SGHVS and CDR2 FQNEAQ. The CDR3 has 14 amino acids. Here the CDR3 reads CASSLGGTPNGYTF. CDR3 DNA sequence: TGTGCCAGCAGCTTAGGGGGAACACCGAATGGCTACACCTTC.

This chain's CDR3 is CASSFSGGNYGYTF. The CDR3 DNA reads as TGTGCCAGCAGTTTTTCAGGGGGTAACTATGGCTACACCTTC. The chain joins TRBV27 to TRBJ1-2; 7 bases are a match to TRBD1. This CDR3 is 14 amino acids long. V lost 3 bases, J lost 1 base, and 2 bases stayed unmatched. The germline V gene encodes CDR1 MNHEY and CDR2 SMNVEV (reference sequence).

This chain joins TRBV5-5 and TRBJ1-6; perhaps TRBD1 as D (6 bases). Trimming left V 2 bases short and J 7 bases short, with 13 bases between. Germline-derived CDR1 and CDR2 are SGHKS and YYEKEE (reference sequence). There are 15 residues in the CDR3. CDR3 sequence: CASSLSFGTNSPLHF. The DNA for the CDR3 is TGTGCCAGCAGCTTAAGCTTTGGGACAAATTCACCCCTCCACTTT.

This chain links TRBV9 with TRBJ2-7; the D gene is possibly TRBD2 (7 bases). The V gene's germline CDR1 is SGDLS and CDR2 YYNGEE. With 4 bases removed from V and 3 bases from J, the gap between germline ends came to 11 bases. This CDR3 region has 13 residues. CDR3 nucleotide sequence: TGTGCCAGCAGCCCAGGGGACTACTACGAGCAGTACTTC. Protein product: CASSPGDYYEQYF.